This TCR beta chain was obtained from a study of cytomegalovirus exposure and HLA in healthy donors. Study summary: An early data release held about 85 million unique TCRs from HLA-typed donors.

Trimming pared 7 bases from V and 0 bases from J, leaving 10 bases between. This CDR3 is built from 14 residues. Germline-derived CDR1 and CDR2 are MDHEN and SYDVKM. Amplification used 60 Vbeta primers and 13 Jbeta primers. TCRdb keeps only in-frame clones here, not all; method: immunoSEQ multiplex PCR. The table shows around 100,000 clones, with around 60% occurring only once. Source material: PBMCs. The source is a woman in her forties or fifties in good health and CMV-seronegative. The chain uses TRBV28 and TRBJ2-4, with D unresolved. The CDR3 coding sequence is TGTGCCAGCAACCAAGAGGCAGCCAAAAACATTCAGTACTTC. Its protein is CASNQEAAKNIQYF.